This entry describes one TCR beta chain. The source of the sample is a study of regulatory T cells in long-lasting Graves disease. The time point was: newly diagnosed GD, antithyroid drugs for less than 3 months. After RNA was extracted from PBMCs, the TCR library was made from it. Arm-PCR of CDR3 regions and iRepertoire HTBI primers were used to build TCR beta libraries. From the multiplex PCR reads, TCRdb called clonotypes with MiXCR, one entry per CDR3 protein. Of 550,000 to 650,000 distinct CDR3 sequences listed, roughly 16% are singletons. V was pared by 3 bases and J by 0 bases, with 15 bases between. This CDR3 contains 17 residues. These data are also associated with another study on T cells in Graves' hyperthyroidism and ophthalmopathy.

The sample consisted of peripheral blood mononuclear cells (PBMCs), taken at new diagnosis, from a patient treated with antithyroid drugs. The chain links TRBV12-3 or TRBV12-4 to TRBJ1-3; D not certain. This TCR was sampled from a man between 18 and 29 years old with Graves disease. The CDR3 DNA reads as TGTGCCAGCAGTTTGATTTTTGGCAGTCTCTCTGGAAACACCATATATTTT. Translating it yields CASSLIFGSLSGNTIYF.